The entry below gives a single T cell receptor beta chain sequence along with its context. The CDR3 runs to 14 residues. V dropped 5 bases and J dropped 4 bases, with 12 bases sitting between them. Germline V gene sequence: CDR1 LNHDA, CDR2 SQIVND (reference sequence). The data were obtained in a study of T cell responses to AZD1222 COVID-19 vaccine. Repertoires were generated with immunoSEQ multiplex PCR, while TCRdb's copy carries only in-frame clones and drops some. The sample holds about 25,000 clones, around 87% seen once. The sample in question was peripheral blood, obtained 28 days after the second AZD1222 dose. The rearrangement links TRBV19 to TRBJ1-3; D unresolved. The sequence was collected from an adult who received the AZD1222 COVID-19 vaccine. CDR3 sequence (DNA): TGTGCCAGTAGTTCGTTGAGTACCGGAAACACCATATATTTT. Its protein is CASSSLSTGNTIYF.